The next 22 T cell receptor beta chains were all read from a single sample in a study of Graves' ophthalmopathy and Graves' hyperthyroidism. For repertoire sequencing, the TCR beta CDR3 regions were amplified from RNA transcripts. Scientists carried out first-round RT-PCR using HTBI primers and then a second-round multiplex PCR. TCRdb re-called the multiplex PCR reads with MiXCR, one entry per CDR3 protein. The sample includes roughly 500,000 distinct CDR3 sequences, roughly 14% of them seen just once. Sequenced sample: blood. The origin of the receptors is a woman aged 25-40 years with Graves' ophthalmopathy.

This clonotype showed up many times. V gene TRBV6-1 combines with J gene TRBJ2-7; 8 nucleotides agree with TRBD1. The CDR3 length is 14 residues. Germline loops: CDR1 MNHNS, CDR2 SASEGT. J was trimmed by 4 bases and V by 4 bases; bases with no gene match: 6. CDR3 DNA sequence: TGTGCCAGCAGTGGGGGACAGGAGGCATACGAGCAGTACTTC. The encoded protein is CASSGGQEAYEQYF.

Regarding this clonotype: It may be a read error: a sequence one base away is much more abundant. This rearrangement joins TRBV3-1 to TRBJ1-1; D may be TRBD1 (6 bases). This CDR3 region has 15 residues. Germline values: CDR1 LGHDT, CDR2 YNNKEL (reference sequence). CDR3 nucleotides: TGTGCCGGCAGCCAAGATCAAAAACAGGGCACTGAAGCTTTCTTT. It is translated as CAGSQDQKQGTEAFF.

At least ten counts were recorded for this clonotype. The DNA of the CDR3 is TGTGCCAGCAGTTTCCCGGGACAGAGACCCCAAGAGACCCAGTACTTC. It specifies CASSFPGQRPQETQYF. The chain uses TRBV28 and TRBJ2-5; 7 bases map to TRBD1. The germline V gene encodes CDR1 MDHEN and CDR2 SYDVKM. The junction had 8 bases not matched to a gene; V was cut back by 3 bases and J by 1 base. The CDR3 has 16 residues.

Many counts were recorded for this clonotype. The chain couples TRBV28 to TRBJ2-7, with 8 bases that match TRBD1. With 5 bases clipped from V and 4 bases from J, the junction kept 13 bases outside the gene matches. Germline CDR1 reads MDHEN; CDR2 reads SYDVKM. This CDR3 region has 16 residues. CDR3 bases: TGTGCCAGCAGTGGACTCGACAGGGGAAGTGATTACGAGCAGTACTTC. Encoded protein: CASSGLDRGSDYEQYF.

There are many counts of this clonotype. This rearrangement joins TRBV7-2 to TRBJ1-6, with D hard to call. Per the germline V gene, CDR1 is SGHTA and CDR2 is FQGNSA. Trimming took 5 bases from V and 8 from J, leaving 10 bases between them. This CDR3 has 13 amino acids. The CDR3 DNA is TGTGCCAGCAGCCTAGGGATGGATTCACCCCTCCACTTT. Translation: CASSLGMDSPLHF. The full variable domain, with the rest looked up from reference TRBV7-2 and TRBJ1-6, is GAGVSQSPSNKVTEKGKDVELRCDPISGHTALYWYRQSLGQGLEFLIYFQGNSAPDKSGLPSDRFSAERTGGSVSTLTIQRTQQEDSAVYLCASSLGMDSPLHFGNGTRLTVT.

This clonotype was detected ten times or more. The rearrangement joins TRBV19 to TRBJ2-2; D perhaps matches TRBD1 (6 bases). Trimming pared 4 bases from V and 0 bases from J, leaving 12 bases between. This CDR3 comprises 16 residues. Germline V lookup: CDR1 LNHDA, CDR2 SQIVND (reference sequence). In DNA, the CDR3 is TGTGCCAGTAGTACCCCGACAGGAACGAACACCGGGGAGCTGTTTTTT. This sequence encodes CASSTPTGTNTGELFF.

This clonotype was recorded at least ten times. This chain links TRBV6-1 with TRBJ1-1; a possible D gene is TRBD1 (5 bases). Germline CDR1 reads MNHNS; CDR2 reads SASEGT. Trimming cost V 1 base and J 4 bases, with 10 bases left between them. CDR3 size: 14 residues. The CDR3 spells CASSEGWGSTEAFF. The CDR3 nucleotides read TGTGCCAGCAGTGAAGGTTGGGGGTCCACTGAAGCTTTCTTT.

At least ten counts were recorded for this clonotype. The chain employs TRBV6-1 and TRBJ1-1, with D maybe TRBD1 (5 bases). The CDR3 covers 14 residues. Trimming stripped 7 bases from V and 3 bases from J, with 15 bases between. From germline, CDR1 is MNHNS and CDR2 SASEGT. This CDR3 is CASNPAGGDTEAFF. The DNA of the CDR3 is TGTGCCAGCAACCCCGCCGGGGGTGACACTGAAGCTTTCTTT.

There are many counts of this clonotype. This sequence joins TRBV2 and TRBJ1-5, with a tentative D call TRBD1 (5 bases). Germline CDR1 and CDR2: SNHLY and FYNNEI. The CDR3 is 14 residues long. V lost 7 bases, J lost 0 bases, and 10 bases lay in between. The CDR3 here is CASKGDDSNQPQHF. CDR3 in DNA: TGTGCCAGCAAAGGGGACGATAGCAATCAGCCCCAGCATTTT.

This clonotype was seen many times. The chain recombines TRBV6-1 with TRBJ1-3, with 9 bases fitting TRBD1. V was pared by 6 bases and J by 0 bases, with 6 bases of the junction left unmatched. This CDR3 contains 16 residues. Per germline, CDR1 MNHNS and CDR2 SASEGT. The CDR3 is CASSWTGASSGNTIYF. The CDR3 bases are TGTGCCAGCAGCTGGACAGGGGCTAGCTCTGGAAACACCATATATTTT.

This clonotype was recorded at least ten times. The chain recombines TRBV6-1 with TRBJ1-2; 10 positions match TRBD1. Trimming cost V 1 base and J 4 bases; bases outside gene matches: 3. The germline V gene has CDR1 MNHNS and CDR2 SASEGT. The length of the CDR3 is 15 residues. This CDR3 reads CASSEETGGGYGYTF. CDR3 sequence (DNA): TGTGCCAGCAGTGAAGAGACAGGGGGCGGCTATGGCTACACCTTC.

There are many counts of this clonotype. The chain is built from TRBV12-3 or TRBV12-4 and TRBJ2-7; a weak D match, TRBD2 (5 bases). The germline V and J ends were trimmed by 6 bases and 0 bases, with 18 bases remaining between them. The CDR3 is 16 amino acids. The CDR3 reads CASSYLMGVSSYEQYF. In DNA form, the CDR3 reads TGTGCCAGCAGCTACCTAATGGGAGTTTCCTCCTACGAGCAGTACTTC.

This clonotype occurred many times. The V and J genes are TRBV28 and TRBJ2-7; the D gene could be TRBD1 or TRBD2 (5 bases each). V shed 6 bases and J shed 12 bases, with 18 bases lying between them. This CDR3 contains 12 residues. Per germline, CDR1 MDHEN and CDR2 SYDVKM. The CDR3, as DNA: TGTGCCAGCAGCACCACCGGGGCCAGGGTGTACTTC. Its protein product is CASSTTGARVYF.

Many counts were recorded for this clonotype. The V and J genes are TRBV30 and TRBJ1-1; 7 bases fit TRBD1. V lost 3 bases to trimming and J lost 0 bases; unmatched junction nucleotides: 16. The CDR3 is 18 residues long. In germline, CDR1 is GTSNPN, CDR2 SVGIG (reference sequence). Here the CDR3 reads CAWSPGQGGISLNTEAFF. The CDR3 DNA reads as TGTGCCTGGAGCCCAGGGCAGGGGGGAATCTCACTGAACACTGAAGCTTTCTTT.

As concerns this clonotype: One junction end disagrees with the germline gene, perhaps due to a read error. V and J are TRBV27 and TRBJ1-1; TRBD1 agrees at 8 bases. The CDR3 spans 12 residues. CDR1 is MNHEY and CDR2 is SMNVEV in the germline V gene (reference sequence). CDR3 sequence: CAGSRTGIEAFF. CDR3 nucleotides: TGTGCCGGCAGTAGGACAGGGATTGAAGCTTTCTTT.

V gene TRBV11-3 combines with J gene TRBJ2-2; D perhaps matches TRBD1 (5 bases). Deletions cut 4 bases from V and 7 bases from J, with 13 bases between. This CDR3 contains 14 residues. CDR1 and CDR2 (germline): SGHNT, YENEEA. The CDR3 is CASSWSQGDGELFF. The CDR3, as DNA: TGTGCCAGCAGCTGGTCCCAAGGGGACGGGGAGCTGTTTTTT. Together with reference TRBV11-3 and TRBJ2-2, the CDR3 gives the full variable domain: EAGVVQSPRYKIIEKKQPVAFWCNPISGHNTLYWYLQNLGQGPELLIRYENEEAVDDSQLPKDRFSAERLKGVDSTLKIQPAELGDSAVYLCASSWSQGDGELFFGEGSRLTVL.

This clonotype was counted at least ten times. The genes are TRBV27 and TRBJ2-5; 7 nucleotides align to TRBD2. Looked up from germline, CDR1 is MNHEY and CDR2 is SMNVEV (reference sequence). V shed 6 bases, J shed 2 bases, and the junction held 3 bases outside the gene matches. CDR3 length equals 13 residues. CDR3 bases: TGTGCCAGCAGCCTGCGGGGGCAAGAGACCCAGTACTTC. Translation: CASSLRGQETQYF.

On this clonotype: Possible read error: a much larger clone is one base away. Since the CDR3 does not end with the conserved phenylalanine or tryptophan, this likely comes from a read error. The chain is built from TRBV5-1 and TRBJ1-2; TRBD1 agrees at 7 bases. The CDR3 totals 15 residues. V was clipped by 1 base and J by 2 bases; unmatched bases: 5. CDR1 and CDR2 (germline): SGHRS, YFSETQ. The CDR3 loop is CASSLTPDRNYGYTL. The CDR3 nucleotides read TGCGCCAGCAGCTTGACCCCGGACAGGAACTATGGCTACACCCTC.

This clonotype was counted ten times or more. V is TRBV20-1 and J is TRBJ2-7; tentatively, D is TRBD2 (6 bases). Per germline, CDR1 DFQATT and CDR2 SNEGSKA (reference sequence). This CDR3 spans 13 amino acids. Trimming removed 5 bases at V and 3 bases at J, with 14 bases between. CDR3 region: CSACITGGYEQYF. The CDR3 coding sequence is TGCAGTGCTTGTATAACCGGGGGCTACGAGCAGTACTTC.

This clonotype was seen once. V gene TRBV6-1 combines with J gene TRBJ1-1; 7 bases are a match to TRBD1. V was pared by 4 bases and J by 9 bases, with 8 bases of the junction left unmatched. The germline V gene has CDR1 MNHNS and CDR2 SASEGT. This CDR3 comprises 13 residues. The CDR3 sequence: CASSAGTDKQAFF. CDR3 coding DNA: TGTGCCAGCAGTGCCGGGACAGACAAACAAGCTTTCTTT.

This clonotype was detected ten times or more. CDR3 residues: CASSDRQDEQYF. In DNA form, the CDR3 reads TGCGCCAGCAGTGACCGGCAGGACGAGCAGTACTTC. V usage is TRBV10-1 and J usage is TRBJ2-7; D is ambiguous. Germline V gene sequence: CDR1 WNHNN, CDR2 SYGVQD (reference sequence). CDR3 length equals 12 residues. V lost 3 bases, J lost 5 bases, and 8 bases lay in between.

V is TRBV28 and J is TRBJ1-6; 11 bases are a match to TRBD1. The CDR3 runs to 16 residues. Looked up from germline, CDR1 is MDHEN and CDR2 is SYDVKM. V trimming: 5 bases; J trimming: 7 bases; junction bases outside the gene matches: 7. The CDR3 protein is CASSPHWTGGNSPLHF. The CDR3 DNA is TGTGCCAGCAGTCCGCACTGGACAGGGGGCAATTCACCCCTCCACTTT.